This record concerns one T cell receptor beta chain sequence. Its binding antigen is unknown. The input lacks base qualities; no much larger clone sits a single base away. cDNA was synthesized by template-switch 5'RACE using a primer with a 10-nucleotide random unique molecular identifier that tagged each TCR transcript. Over 200 million TCR-beta sequences, covering 15-18 subjects, were produced in each sequencing run. The RNeasy kit was used for extraction of total RNA. The KAPA Real-time Library Amplification kit was used to amplify TCR-beta VDJ regions with primers for the TCR constant region and the 5'RACE anchor. A first PCR added sample indexes and Illumina adaptors, after which a second PCR increased the library yield. The roughly 650 bp TCR product was size-selected on a 2% E-gel SizeSelection system after Ampure bead purification. Before pooling, library quality was checked on a Bioanalyzer, concentration was measured with Qubit, and libraries were quantified with the Kapa Library Quantification kit. An Illumina HiSeq 2500 sequenced the libraries paired-end 2 x 150 bp. To increase sequence diversity, about 25-30% phiX was spiked into each library pool. As for the authors' bioinformatics: The quality-filtered reads were processed with the UMI-based MiGEC pipeline, whose error correction step removed more than 80% of the raw TCR sequences. IMGT germline references were used for alignment of VDJ genes, and clonotypes were defined by a unique CDR3 amino acid sequence together with V-J genes. Clonal expansion, Shannon diversity and CDR3 relatedness (CalcPairwiseDistances, ClusterSamples) were evaluated with VDJtools, and phylogenetic trees were built with CLCbio workbench. Clones with at least 8 unique UMIs were defined as expanded, with this threshold being based on coefficient-of-variation modelling across technical triplicates. TCRdb reanalyzed the raw reads on its own, using fastp at Q25 for trimming and MiXCR for clone calling, and kept in-frame beta chains. Entries are consolidated by CDR3 protein sequence, retaining the most common genes and DNA. The V and J calls follow TCRdb's processing rather than the paper's. In all, the sample holds approximately 31,000 distinct CDR3 sequences, and over 4% of those were seen once. The top ten constitute more than 20% of the sample.

Reading the germline V gene gives CDR1 MNHEY and CDR2 SVGAGI. V lost 5 bases and J lost 7 bases; the stretch between them is 24 bases long. The CDR3 spans 16 residues, from the cysteine through the phenylalanine. The only DNA kept is the CDR3, 48 bases in frame from the first base. This sample was included in a study of neurological immune-mediated disorders (dated by TCRdb to the late 2010s). The study in broad terms: The study compared peripheral blood TCR-beta repertoires of HTLV-I-associated myelopathy (HAM/TSP) patients, multiple sclerosis patients and healthy controls using UMI-based sequencing. Longitudinal samples, technical triplicates and paired sorted CD4+ and CD8+ T-cell subsets, alongside PBMC samples, were included among the approximately 110 TCR-beta libraries. The cohort included around 70 subjects: about 15 with HAM/TSP, some 34 with multiple sclerosis, and around 20 healthy controls.

The healthy controls were volunteers from a blood bank in Maryland, USA. Libraries from unsorted PBMCs were made from 2 million PBMCs kept in RNAlater at -80 degrees C until RNA extraction. Peripheral blood was subjected to Ficoll-Hypaque density gradient centrifugation to isolate PBMCs, which were then cryopreserved in liquid nitrogen. Study-wide conclusions, independent of this receptor: No identical CDR3 amino acid sequences were shared among expanded clones across subjects, suggesting private TCR-beta repertoires in all groups. TCR clonal expansion was highest in HAM/TSP patients and lowest in MS patients, with MS patients falling below even healthy controls.

This chain is built from TRBV6-5 and TRBJ2-7, with the D gene too uncertain to name. This receptor was taken from a man aged 18-30 years in good health. Material: PBMCs. The CDR3 amino acid sequence is: CASSPTAQAQVEEQYF. The DNA sequence is given as TGTGCCAGCAGTCCTACGGCGCAGGCGCAGGTGGAAGAGCAGTACTTC.